These T cell receptor beta chains were read from a single sample in a study of blood T cell repertoires in COVID-19. Profiling relied on immunoSEQ multiplex PCR, and the TCRdb table lists in-frame clones only, not all of them. The repertoire consists of over 10,000 clones, with approximately 91% occurring once and the leading ten covering around 15%. The material sequenced was peripheral blood. Receptors originate from a human donor in a cohort sampled during active COVID-19. CDR3s include the opening cysteine and the closing phenylalanine or tryptophan. D genes are given only for firm matches. Not every row has a clone size; where given, it reads once, few, many or a size class.

length | D | size | J | V | DNA | CDR3
13 | . | . | TRBJ2-7 | TRBV6-1 | TGTGCCAGCAGTGAGACTAGGTACTACGAGCAGTACTTC | CASSETRYYEQYF
14 | TRBD1 | . | TRBJ1-1 | TRBV7-9 | TGTGCCAGCAGCTTCGCAGGGGGGAACACTGAAGCTTTCTTT | CASSFAGGNTEAFF
12 | TRBD1 | . | TRBJ2-1 | TRBV10-1 | TGCGCCAGCGGGAGACAGGGGGGTGAGCAGTTCTTC | CASGRQGGEQFF
15 | TRBD1 | . | TRBJ1-1 | TRBV6-5 | TGTGCCAGCACTGCCCCGGACAGGGGAGGCACTGAAGCTTTCTTT | CASTAPDRGGTEAFF
16 | . | once | TRBJ2-3 | TRBV11-2 | TGTGCCAGCAGCTTAGGGTGGGGGCCCCCCACAGATACGCAGTATTTT | CASSLGWGPPTDTQYF
15 | TRBD1 | few | TRBJ1-5 | TRBV6-2/TRBV6-3 | TGTGCCAGCAGTTACTTTGGACAGGGCAATCAGCCCCAGCATTTT | CASSYFGQGNQPQHF
15 | TRBD2 | once | TRBJ2-5 | TRBV28 | TGTGCCAGCAGCGGGACTAGCGGGATCCAAGAGACCCAGTACTTC | CASSGTSGIQETQYF
15 | . | once | TRBJ1-1 | TRBV7-2 | TGTGCCAGCAGCTTAGTCCCCCTTGGCAGGACTGAAGCTTTCTTT | CASSLVPLGRTEAFF
14 | TRBD2 | . | TRBJ2-1 | TRBV10-3 | TGTGCCATCAGCGAGGGCGGGAGGTACAATGAGCAGTTCTTC | CAISEGGRYNEQFF
13 | . | . | TRBJ2-7 | TRBV18 | TGTGCCAGCTCACCCGGGACAAGCTACGAGCAGTACTTC | CASSPGTSYEQYF
16 | TRBD2 | . | TRBJ2-3 | TRBV10-1 | TGCGCCAGCAGTTTCGGACTAGCGGGGGACACAGATACGCAGTATTTT | CASSFGLAGDTDTQYF
14 | TRBD2 | . | TRBJ2-2 | TRBV10-3 | TGTGCCATCGGGGGTGCGGGGGACACCGGGGAGCTGTTTTTT | CAIGGAGDTGELFF
16 | . | . | TRBJ1-2 | TRBV19 | TGTGCCAGTTATACCCAGGGGCGATACTCTAACTATGGCTACACCTTC | CASYTQGRYSNYGYTF
17 | TRBD2 | . | TRBJ2-3 | TRBV7-2 | TGTGCCAGCAGCTTACAAGGGACTAGCGGGGGAGGGGATACGCAGTATTTT | CASSLQGTSGGGDTQYF
16 | TRBD2 | . | TRBJ2-1 | TRBV27 | TGTGCCAGCAGTTCCGGCCGACTAGCGGGGGTCAATGAGCAGTTCTTC | CASSSGRLAGVNEQFF
14 | . | . | TRBJ1-6 | TRBV2 | TGTGCCAGCAGCCCCGGGACTTACAATTCACCCCTCCACTTT | CASSPGTYNSPLHF
14 | . | . | TRBJ2-7 | TRBV6-4 | TGTGTCAAAGAGAGGCTAGCGAAAACCTACGAGCAGTACTTC | CVKERLAKTYEQYF
15 | TRBD1 | . | TRBJ1-3 | TRBV6-5 | TGTGCCAGCAGGACCGGACAGGGCACTGGAAACACCATATATTTT | CASRTGQGTGNTIYF
13 | . | . | TRBJ1-2 | TRBV2 | TGTGCCAGCAGGTCCAGGGTAACCTATGGCTACACCTTC | CASRSRVTYGYTF
15 | TRBD2 | . | TRBJ2-1 | TRBV19 | TGTGCCAGTGGGAGCGGGGAGACCTCCTACAATGAGCAGTTCTTC | CASGSGETSYNEQFF
15 | TRBD1 | . | TRBJ1-3 | TRBV28 | TGTGCCAGCAGTTTATTGACAGGGGGCCAAAACACCATATATTTT | CASSLLTGGQNTIYF
17 | TRBD1 | . | TRBJ2-5 | TRBV5-1 | TGCGCCAGCAGCTTGGCCAGTAGGACAGGGGGCCAAGAGACCCAGTACTTC | CASSLASRTGGQETQYF
15 | TRBD1 | . | TRBJ2-1 | TRBV9 | TGTGCCAGCAGCGTTGGGACAGGGCCCTACAATGAGCAGTTCTTC | CASSVGTGPYNEQFF
15 | . | . | TRBJ2-1 | TRBV27 | TGTGCCAGCAGTTTACCGGGGAGCTCCTACAATGAGCAGTTCTTC | CASSLPGSSYNEQFF
13 | . | . | TRBJ1-3 | TRBV14 | TGTGCCAGCAGCCCTCCAGGGGGAAACACCATATATTTT | CASSPPGGNTIYF
13 | . | . | TRBJ1-2 | TRBV5-1 | TGCGCCAGCAGCTTAGGACAACACTATGGCTACACCTTC | CASSLGQHYGYTF
14 | TRBD1 | . | TRBJ2-1 | TRBV5-1 | TGCGCCAGCAGCTTGGGACAGGGTAATAATGAGCAGTTCTTC | CASSLGQGNNEQFF
14 | TRBD1 | . | TRBJ2-7 | TRBV10-1 | TGCGCCAGCAGTCCGGGACAGGGATCGTACGAGCAGTACTTC | CASSPGQGSYEQYF
14 | TRBD1 | once | TRBJ2-3 | TRBV5-1 | TGCGCCAGCAGCCAGCAGGGGGCCACAGATACGCAGTATTTT | CASSQQGATDTQYF
16 | TRBD1 | few | TRBJ1-6 | TRBV7-6 | TGTGCCAGCAGCCTTGGACAGGGGGTTTTTAATTCACCCCTCCACTTT | CASSLGQGVFNSPLHF
12 | TRBD1 | . | TRBJ1-4 | TRBV2 | TGTGCCAGCAGCGTTGGACAGGGAAAACTGTTTTTT | CASSVGQGKLFF
14 | . | . | TRBJ2-7 | TRBV19 | TGTGCCAGTAGTATGGAGGAGGGCGCTTACGAGCAGTACTTC | CASSMEEGAYEQYF
15 | TRBD2 | . | TRBJ2-7 | TRBV27 | TGTGCCAGCAGTCTCGGGACTAGCGGAGCCAACGAGCAGTACTTC | CASSLGTSGANEQYF
13 | . | few | TRBJ1-2 | TRBV7-9 | TGTGCCAGCAGCGAGAGGACAGAAAAAGGCTACACCTTC | CASSERTEKGYTF
15 | TRBD1 | . | TRBJ2-2 | TRBV28 | TGTGCCAGCAGTCCCCAGGACAGGGACACCGGGGAGCTGTTTTTT | CASSPQDRDTGELFF
14 | . | once | TRBJ1-3 | TRBV6-5 | TGTGCCAGCAGCTCGGGGGGCGAGGGAAACACCATATATTTT | CASSSGGEGNTIYF
13 | TRBD2 | . | TRBJ2-4 | TRBV27 | TGTGCCAGCAGTGTAGGACTAGCAAACATTCAGTACTTC | CASSVGLANIQYF
16 | TRBD2 | . | TRBJ2-1 | TRBV29-1 | TGCAGCGTTGACATAGCGGGGGGGCCCCAGAACAATGAGCAGTTCTTC | CSVDIAGGPQNNEQFF
15 | TRBD1 | . | TRBJ1-2 | TRBV19 | TGTGCCAGTAGTGACTACAGGGGGCCCCCCTATGGCTACACCTTC | CASSDYRGPPYGYTF
15 | . | . | TRBJ1-5 | TRBV3-1/TRBV3-2 | TGTGCCAGCAGCCAAGGTCAGGGCGGCAATCAGCCCCAGCATTTT | CASSQGQGGNQPQHF
18 | TRBD1 | . | TRBJ2-1 | TRBV5-6 | TGTGCCAGCAGCTTGGTCATATCTACAGGGGCATATTTCAATGAGCAGTTCTTC | CASSLVISTGAYFNEQFF
13 | TRBD1 | . | TRBJ1-1 | TRBV9 | TGTGCCAGCGGACAGGGGGCCGACACTGAAGCTTTCTTT | CASGQGADTEAFF
11 | . | . | TRBJ1-6 | TRBV28 | TGTGCCAGCACCAACCGGTCACCCCTCCACTTT | CASTNRSPLHF
15 | TRBD1 | . | TRBJ2-3 | TRBV27 | TGTGCCAGCAGTGTCCGGGACAGTGTCACAGATACGCAGTATTTT | CASSVRDSVTDTQYF
18 | TRBD2 | . | TRBJ2-1 | TRBV11-2 | TGTGCCAGCAGCTCGCTAAGTAGGCCTAGCGGGCCGGAGGGTGAGCAGTTCTTC | CASSSLSRPSGPEGEQFF
14 | . | . | TRBJ1-1 | TRBV7-9 | TGTGCCAGCAGACCCCGGGGAGGGGATAGAGGAGCTTTCTTT | CASRPRGGDRGAFF
20 | TRBD2 | . | TRBJ2-3 | TRBV4-3 | TGCGCCAGCAGCCAAGATCCTGCCCTAGCGGGGGAAACTAGCACAGATACGCAGTATTTT | CASSQDPALAGETSTDTQYF
18 | TRBD2 | . | TRBJ2-2 | TRBV28 | TGTGCCAGCAGCGGGACTAGCGGGAGTGTAAAGGACACCGGGGAGCTGTTTTTT | CASSGTSGSVKDTGELFF
14 | . | . | TRBJ2-5 | TRBV11-2 | TGTGCCAGCAGACAGACGGAGGGCAAAGAGACCCAGTACTTC | CASRQTEGKETQYF